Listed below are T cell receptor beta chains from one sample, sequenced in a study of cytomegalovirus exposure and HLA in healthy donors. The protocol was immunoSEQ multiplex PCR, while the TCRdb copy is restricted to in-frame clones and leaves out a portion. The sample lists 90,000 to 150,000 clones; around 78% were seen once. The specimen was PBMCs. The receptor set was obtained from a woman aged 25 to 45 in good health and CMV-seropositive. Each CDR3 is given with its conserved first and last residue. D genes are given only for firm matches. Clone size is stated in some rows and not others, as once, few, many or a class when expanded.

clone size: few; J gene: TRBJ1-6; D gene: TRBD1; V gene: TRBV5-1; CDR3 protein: CASSPGFQGDSPLHF; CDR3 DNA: TGCGCCAGCAGCCCTGGGTTTCAGGGGGATTCACCCCTCCACTTT
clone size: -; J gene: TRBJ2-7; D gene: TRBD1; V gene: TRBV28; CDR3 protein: CASSKWDSSYEQYF; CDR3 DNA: TGTGCCAGCAGTAAGTGGGACAGCTCCTACGAGCAGTACTTC
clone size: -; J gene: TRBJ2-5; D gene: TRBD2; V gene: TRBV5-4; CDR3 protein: CASSPFSTSGGETQYF; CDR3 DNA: TGTGCCAGCAGCCCCTTCTCGACTAGCGGGGGAGAGACCCAGTACTTC
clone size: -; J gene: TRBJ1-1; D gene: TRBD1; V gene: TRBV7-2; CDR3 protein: CASSLAGARGRSNTEAFF; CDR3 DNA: TGTGCCAGCAGCTTAGCGGGCGCCAGGGGGAGGAGTAACACTGAAGCTTTCTTT
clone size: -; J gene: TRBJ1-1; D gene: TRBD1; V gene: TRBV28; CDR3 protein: CASSFSYSGQGAFKAMNTEAFF; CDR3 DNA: TGTGCCAGCAGTTTTTCCTACTCGGGACAGGGGGCGTTTAAAGCCATGAACACTGAAGCTTTCTTT
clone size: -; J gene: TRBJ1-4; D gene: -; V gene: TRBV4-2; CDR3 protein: CASSHGLGPTNEKLFF; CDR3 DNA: TGTGCCAGCAGCCATGGTCTGGGGCCAACTAATGAAAAACTGTTTTTT
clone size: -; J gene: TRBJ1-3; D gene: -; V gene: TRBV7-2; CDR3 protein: CASSWTSTGKSGNTIYF; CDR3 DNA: TGTGCCAGCAGCTGGACATCGACAGGAAAATCTGGAAACACCATATATTTT
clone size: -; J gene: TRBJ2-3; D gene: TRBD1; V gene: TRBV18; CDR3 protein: CASSPRGQVKTDTQYF; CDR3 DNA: TGTGCCAGCTCACCAAGGGGACAGGTTAAAACAGATACGCAGTATTTT
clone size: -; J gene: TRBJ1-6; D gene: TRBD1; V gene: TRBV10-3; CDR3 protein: CASQPGQGDFWSLHF; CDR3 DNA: TGTGCCAGCCAACCGGGACAGGGAGATTTTTGGTCCCTCCACTTT
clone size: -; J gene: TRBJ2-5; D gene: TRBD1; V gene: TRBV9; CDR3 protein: CASSVGQGAYSQETQYF; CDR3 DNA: TGTGCCAGCAGCGTAGGGCAGGGGGCGTACTCCCAAGAGACCCAGTACTTC
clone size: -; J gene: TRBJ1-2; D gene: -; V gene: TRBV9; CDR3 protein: CASSGTGYDGYTF; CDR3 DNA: TGTGCCAGCAGCGGAACAGGGTATGATGGCTACACCTTC
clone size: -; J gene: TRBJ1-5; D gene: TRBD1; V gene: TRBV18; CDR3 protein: CASSRQGNQPQHF; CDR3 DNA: TGTGCCAGCTCGAGACAGGGGAATCAGCCCCAGCATTTT
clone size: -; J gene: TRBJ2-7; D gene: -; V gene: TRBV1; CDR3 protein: CTSSPRGGRYEQYF; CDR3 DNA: TGCACCAGCAGCCCCCGGGGGGGTCGGTACGAGCAGTACTTC
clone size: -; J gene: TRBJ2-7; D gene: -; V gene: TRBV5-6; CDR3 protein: CASSLWQGGYEQYF; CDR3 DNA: TGTGCCAGCAGCTTGTGGCAGGGAGGCTACGAGCAGTACTTC
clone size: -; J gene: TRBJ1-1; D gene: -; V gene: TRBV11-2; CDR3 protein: CASSLRTNTEAFF; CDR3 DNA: TGTGCCAGCAGCTTGCGCACCAACACTGAAGCTTTCTTT
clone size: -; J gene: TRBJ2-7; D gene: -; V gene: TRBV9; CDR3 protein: CASSVGGGGYEQYF; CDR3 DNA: TGTGCCAGCAGCGTTGGAGGGGGGGGCTACGAGCAGTACTTC
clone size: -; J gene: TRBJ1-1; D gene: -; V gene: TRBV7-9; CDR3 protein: CAGFTGPEAFF; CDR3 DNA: TGTGCCGGCTTCACAGGGCCTGAAGCTTTCTTT
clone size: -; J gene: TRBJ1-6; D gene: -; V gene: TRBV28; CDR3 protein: CASRITGNSPLHF; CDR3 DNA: TGTGCCAGCAGAATTACAGGGAATTCACCCCTCCACTTT
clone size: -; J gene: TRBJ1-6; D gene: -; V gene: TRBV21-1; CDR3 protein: CASSNEGLASPLHF; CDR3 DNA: TGTGCCAGCAGCAACGAGGGATTGGCTTCACCCCTCCACTTT
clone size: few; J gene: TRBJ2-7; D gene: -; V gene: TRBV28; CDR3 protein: CASSPPARVYEQYF; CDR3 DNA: TGTGCCAGCAGTCCTCCTGCGAGGGTCTACGAGCAGTACTTC
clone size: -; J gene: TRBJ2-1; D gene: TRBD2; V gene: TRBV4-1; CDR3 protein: CASSPRGRGGYEQFF; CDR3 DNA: TGCGCCAGCAGCCCTCGTGGGAGGGGTGGGTATGAGCAGTTCTTC
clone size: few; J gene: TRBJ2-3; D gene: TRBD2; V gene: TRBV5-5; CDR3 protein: CASSQRGRTDTQYF; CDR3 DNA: TGTGCCAGCAGCCAGCGGGGCCGCACAGATACGCAGTATTTT
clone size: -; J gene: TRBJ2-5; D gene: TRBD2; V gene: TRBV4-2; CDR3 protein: CASSQGAGGPAETQYF; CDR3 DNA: TGTGCCAGCAGCCAAGGCGCGGGGGGGCCAGCGGAGACCCAGTACTTC
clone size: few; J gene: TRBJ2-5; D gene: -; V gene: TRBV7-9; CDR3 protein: CASSFPTGTAETQYF; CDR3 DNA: TGTGCCAGCAGCTTCCCGACAGGAACAGCAGAGACCCAGTACTTC
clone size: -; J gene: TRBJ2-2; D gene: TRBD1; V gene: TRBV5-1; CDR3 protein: CARHLGQGAPTNTGELFF; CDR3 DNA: TGCGCCAGACACCTAGGACAGGGGGCACCCACGAACACCGGGGAGCTGTTTTTT
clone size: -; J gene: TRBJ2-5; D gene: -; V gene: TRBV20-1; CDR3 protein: CSARDSETQYF; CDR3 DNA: TGCAGTGCTAGAGATTCGGAGACCCAGTACTTC
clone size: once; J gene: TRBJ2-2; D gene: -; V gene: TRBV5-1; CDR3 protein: CASAQVEGGIGELFF; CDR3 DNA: TGCGCCAGCGCTCAAGTGGAGGGCGGGATCGGGGAGCTGTTTTTT
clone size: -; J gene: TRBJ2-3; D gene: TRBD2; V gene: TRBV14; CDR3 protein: CASSRSGGYTDTQYF; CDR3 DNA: TGTGCCAGCAGTCGGAGCGGGGGGTACACAGATACGCAGTATTTT
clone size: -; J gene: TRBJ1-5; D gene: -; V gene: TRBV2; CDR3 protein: CASSEAGGPQHF; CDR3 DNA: TGTGCCAGCAGTGAAGCCGGGGGGCCCCAGCATTTT
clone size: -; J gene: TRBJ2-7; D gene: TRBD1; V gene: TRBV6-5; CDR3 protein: CASSDRTGVHEQYF; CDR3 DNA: TGTGCCAGCAGCGACCGGACAGGGGTGCACGAGCAGTACTTC
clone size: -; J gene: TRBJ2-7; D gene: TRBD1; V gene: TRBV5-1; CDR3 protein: CASSLRGRNEQYF; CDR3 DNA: TGCGCCAGCAGCTTGAGGGGGCGGAACGAGCAGTACTTC
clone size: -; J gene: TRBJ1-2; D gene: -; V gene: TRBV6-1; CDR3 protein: CASSYGGNGYTF; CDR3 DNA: TGTGCCAGCAGTTATGGAGGGAATGGCTACACCTTC
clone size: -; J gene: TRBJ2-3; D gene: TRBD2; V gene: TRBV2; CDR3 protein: CASSVLAGGTDTQYF; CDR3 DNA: TGTGCCAGCAGTGTACTAGCGGGGGGCACAGATACGCAGTATTTT
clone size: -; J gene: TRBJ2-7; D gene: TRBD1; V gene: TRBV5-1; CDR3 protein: CASSLTGGQYEQYF; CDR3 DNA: TGCGCCAGCAGCTTGACAGGGGGTCAGTACGAGCAGTACTTC
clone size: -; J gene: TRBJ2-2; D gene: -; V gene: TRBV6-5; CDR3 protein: CASSYSTAGYTGELFF; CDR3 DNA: TGTGCCAGCAGTTACTCGACCGCAGGGTACACCGGGGAGCTGTTTTTT
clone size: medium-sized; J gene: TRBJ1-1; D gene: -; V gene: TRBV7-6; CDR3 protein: CASSLALAGPNTEAFF; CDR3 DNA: TGTGCCAGCAGCTTAGCGTTGGCAGGCCCGAACACTGAAGCTTTCTTT
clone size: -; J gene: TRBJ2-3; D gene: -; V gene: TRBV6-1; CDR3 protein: CASRDLPSTDTQYF; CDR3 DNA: TGTGCCAGCCGGGATCTTCCTAGCACAGATACGCAGTATTTT
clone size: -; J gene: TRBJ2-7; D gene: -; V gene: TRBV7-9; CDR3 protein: CASSPNRDYEQYF; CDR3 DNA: TGTGCCAGCAGCCCCAACAGGGACTACGAGCAGTACTTC
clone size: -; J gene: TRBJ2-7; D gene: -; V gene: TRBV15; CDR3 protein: CATSRPRGYEQYF; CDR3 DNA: TGTGCCACCAGCAGACCCCGGGGGTACGAGCAGTACTTC
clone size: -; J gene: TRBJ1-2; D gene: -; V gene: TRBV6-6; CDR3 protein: CASGGGIGYTF; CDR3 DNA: TGTGCCAGCGGGGGGGGGATTGGCTACACCTTC
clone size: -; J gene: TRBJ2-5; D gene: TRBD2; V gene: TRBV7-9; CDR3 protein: CASSLSQRGEETQYF; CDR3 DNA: TGTGCCAGCAGCTTATCCCAGCGGGGGGAAGAGACCCAGTACTTC
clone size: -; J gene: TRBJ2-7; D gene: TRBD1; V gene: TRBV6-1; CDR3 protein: CASSPRTGGEQYF; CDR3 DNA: TGTGCCAGCAGTCCCCGGACAGGGGGCGAGCAGTACTTC
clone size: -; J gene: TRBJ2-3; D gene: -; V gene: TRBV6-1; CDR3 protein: CASSVKGFSTDTQYF; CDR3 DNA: TGTGCCAGCAGTGTAAAGGGGTTTAGCACAGATACGCAGTATTTT
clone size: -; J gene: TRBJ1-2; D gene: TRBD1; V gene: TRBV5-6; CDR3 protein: CASSFLQGGYTF; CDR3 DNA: TGTGCCAGCAGCTTCCTACAGGGGGGCTACACCTTC
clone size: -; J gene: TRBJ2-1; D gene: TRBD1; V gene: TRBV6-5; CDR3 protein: CASSYTGTGYEQFF; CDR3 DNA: TGTGCCAGCAGTTACACCGGGACAGGGTATGAGCAGTTCTTC